Below, 14 T cell receptor beta chains from the same sample are listed, as sequenced in a study of T cell clonotyping in hematopoietic cell transplantation (dated by TCRdb to about 2021). The library was produced with the immunoSEQ multiplex PCR assay. This is the immuneACCESS table as TCRdb keeps it, with only in-frame sequences that have V and J called. A part of the clones is gone; compared with another copy, unresolved V genes explain less than half, and the rest is unexplained. This sample holds roughly 46,000 clones; about four fifths were observed only once. Approximately 5.3% of the sample comes from the top ten. Reading the label with the study, this specimen's time point is: recipient sample about 28 days before transplant, after cytoreduction. The input for sequencing was peripheral blood mononuclear cells, taken before stem cell transplant. All receptors come from a man aged 60 to 75 with myelodysplastic syndrome. Some clones in this sample may be carry-over from other donors' samples.

J is TRBJ2-3 and V is TRBV11-3, with TRBD2 matching 10 bases. The CDR3 has 17 amino acids. The junction had 10 bases not matched to a gene; V was cut back by 1 base and J by 6 bases. Per the germline V gene, CDR1 is SGHNT and CDR2 is YENEEA. The DNA for the CDR3 is TGTGCCAGCAGCTTAGGACGAGCGGGGGGGGCCAGGGATACGCAGTATTTT. Protein product: CASSLGRAGGARDTQYF.

The chain joins TRBV20-1 to TRBJ1-1; no reliable D call. This CDR3 contains 11 residues. Germline V lookup: CDR1 DFQATT, CDR2 SNEGSKA (reference sequence). Trimming removed 6 bases from V and 8 bases from J, with 13 bases in between. The CDR3 sequence is CSAPSPGEAFF. The CDR3 coding sequence is TGCAGTGCCCCGTCGCCGGGGGAAGCTTTCTTT.

The gene calls are TRBV30 and TRBJ2-7; D ambiguous. The CDR3 sequence is 12 residues long. CDR1 and CDR2 (germline): GTSNPN, SVGIG (reference sequence). Trimming removed 6 bases at V and 2 bases at J, with 11 bases between. CDR3 residues: CACKGSTYEQYF. The DNA of the CDR3 is TGTGCCTGTAAGGGCAGTACCTACGAGCAGTACTTC.

The rearrangement uses TRBV7-9 and TRBJ2-2, with D unclear. This CDR3 is built from 15 residues. V shed 3 bases and J shed 2 bases, with 10 bases lying between them. Germline V gene data show CDR1 as SEHNR and CDR2 as FQNEAQ (reference sequence). DNA of the CDR3: TGTGCCAGCAGCTTCACCCGGCGAAACACCGGGGAGCTGTTTTTT. Its protein is CASSFTRRNTGELFF.

The chain has TRBV30 and TRBJ1-6, with TRBD1 identical over 7 bases. The junction had 10 bases not matched to a gene; V was cut back by 0 bases and J by 2 bases. The CDR3 is 18 residues long. Germline V gives CDR1 GTSNPN, CDR2 SVGIG (reference sequence). CDR3 in DNA: TGTGCCTGGAGTGTACAGACAGGGCAGAAGGCCTATAATTCACCCCTCCACTTT. This codes for CAWSVQTGQKAYNSPLHF.

The chain recombines TRBV13 with TRBJ1-5; D is unresolved. The CDR3 is 14 residues long. V was shortened by 0 bases and J by 7 bases, with 10 bases between the two germline ends. Germline CDR1 reads PRHDT; CDR2 reads FYEKMQ (reference sequence). DNA of the CDR3: TGTGCCAGCAGCTTAGGCCTCGGTGACCAGCCCCAGCATTTT. Amino acid sequence: CASSLGLGDQPQHF.

In this sample, this clone turned up a few times. The gene calls are TRBV2 and TRBJ2-7; 12 nucleotides align to TRBD2. Unmatched junction bases numbered 5, after V lost 4 bases and J lost 7 bases. This CDR3 has 14 residues. Looked up from germline, CDR1 is SNHLY and CDR2 is FYNNEI. The CDR3 reads CASSVLAGGAEQYF. DNA of the CDR3: TGTGCCAGCAGTGTACTAGCGGGGGGAGCTGAGCAGTACTTC. The entire variable domain, with the rest obtained from reference TRBV2 and TRBJ2-7, is as follows: EPEVTQTPSHQVTQMGQEVILRCVPISNHLYFYWYRQILGQKVEFLVSFYNNEISEKSEIFDDQFSVERPDGSNFTLKIRSTKLEDSAMYFCASSVLAGGAEQYFGPGTRLTVT.

The chain links TRBV15 to TRBJ2-2; TRBD1 agrees at 7 bases. Germline V gene lookup returns CDR1 LNHNV and CDR2 YYDKDF (reference sequence). This CDR3 spans 14 amino acids. Trimming removed 6 bases from V and 4 bases from J; junction bases left unmatched: 5. CDR3 DNA sequence: TGTGCCACCAGGACAGGGTCGAGCACCGGGGAGCTGTTTTTT. Translated, it gives CATRTGSSTGELFF.

The chain links TRBV6-5 to TRBJ1-5, with 10 nucleotides matching TRBD1. The CDR3 is 15 amino acids. The junction had 3 bases not matched to a gene; V was cut back by 5 bases and J by 2 bases. From germline, CDR1 is MNHEY and CDR2 SVGAGI. CDR3 loop: CASSAGTGGNQPQHF. Written as DNA, the CDR3 is TGTGCCAGCAGTGCCGGGACAGGGGGCAATCAGCCCCAGCATTTT.

The chain has TRBV2 and TRBJ2-3; no definite D call. The CDR3 runs 14 residues. Trimming took off 7 bases at V and 1 base at J, with 12 bases between the two ends. The germline V gene has CDR1 SNHLY and CDR2 FYNNEI. Here the CDR3 reads CASTVLRGTDTQYF. DNA for the CDR3: TGTGCCAGCACAGTCTTACGGGGCACAGATACGCAGTATTTT.

This rearrangement joins TRBV9 to TRBJ2-1; possible D gene TRBD2, 7 bases. CDR1 SGDLS and CDR2 YYNGEE come from the germline V gene. There are 15 residues in the CDR3. Trimming shortened V by 4 bases and J by 3 bases, and 14 bases separated the two germline ends. CDR3 in DNA: TGTGCCAGCAGCTTACGGGGGGCTGACTACAATGAGCAGTTCTTC. Amino acids: CASSLRGADYNEQFF.

The rearrangement joins TRBV2 to TRBJ1-2; no firm D call. Germline V lookup: CDR1 SNHLY, CDR2 FYNNEI. CDR3 size: 14 residues. V dropped 7 bases and J dropped 5 bases, with 17 bases sitting between them. The CDR3 DNA sequence: TGTGCCAGCACGGAGGACCTCAGGAGGTATGGCTACACCTTC. Its protein is CASTEDLRRYGYTF.

The chain has TRBV6-5 and TRBJ2-5; the D call may be TRBD1 or TRBD2 (5 bases each). Trimming removed 1 base from V and 4 bases from J, with 7 bases in between. Per germline, CDR1 MNHEY and CDR2 SVGAGI. This CDR3 comprises 13 residues. CDR3 protein: CASSYWGTETQYF. The CDR3 DNA reads as TGTGCCAGCAGTTACTGGGGGACAGAGACCCAGTACTTC.

The gene calls are TRBV7-8 and TRBJ1-6, with D unclear. Germline lookup yields CDR1 SGHVS and CDR2 FQNEAQ. This CDR3 is 14 amino acids long. V was trimmed by 0 bases and J by 6 bases, leaving 6 bases between them. The CDR3 is CASSLASGNSPLHF. The CDR3 DNA sequence: TGTGCCAGCAGCTTAGCATCGGGTAATTCACCCCTCCACTTT.